A single sample gave rise to the 24 T cell receptor beta chains below, sequenced in a study of T cell responses to AZD1222 COVID-19 vaccine. Sequencing used immunoSEQ multiplex PCR; TCRdb keeps in-frame clones, though not all of them. This sample has approximately 260,000 clones; 80% to 95% occur once, and the top ten carry 0.55%. Sequencing used peripheral blood, obtained on day 0 of AZD1222 vaccination. These TCRs come from an adult in good health.

The J gene is TRBJ2-3, the V gene TRBV19, with D uncertain. From germline, CDR1 is LNHDA and CDR2 SQIVND (reference sequence). The CDR3 contains 13 residues. V lost 5 bases and J lost 4, with 10 bases in between. As DNA, the CDR3 is TGTGCCAGTAGTTTCGGCCGGCCAGATACGCAGTATTTT. It encodes CASSFGRPDTQYF.

This clone has more than one count but fewer than ten. The V and J genes are TRBV5-1 and TRBJ2-7; D perhaps matches TRBD1 (6 bases). The germline CDR1 and CDR2 sequences are SGHRS and YFSETQ. V shed 3 bases and J shed 1 base, with 8 bases lying between them. There are 13 residues in the CDR3. DNA of the CDR3: TGCGCCAGCAGCTCGACAGGTTCCTACGAGCAGTACTTC. This gives the protein CASSSTGSYEQYF.

This clone was seen just once. The rearrangement joins TRBV4-1 to TRBJ2-7, with 8 bases that match TRBD1. Trimming removed 1 base from V and 2 bases from J; junction bases left unmatched: 4. CDR1 MGHRA and CDR2 YSYEKL come from the germline V gene. The CDR3 is 15 residues long. The CDR3 nucleotides are TGCGCCAGCAGCCAAGTAACAGGGGGACCCTACGAGCAGTACTTC. As protein: CASSQVTGGPYEQYF.

This chain uses TRBV7-2 with TRBJ2-2; 9 nucleotides match TRBD1. The trim removed 6 bases at V and 6 bases at J, leaving 5 bases unmatched. The CDR3 is 14 amino acids. The germline V gene encodes CDR1 SGHTA and CDR2 FQGNSA. CDR3 loop: CASSSRQGAGELFF. CDR3 DNA sequence: TGTGCCAGCAGTTCTCGACAGGGGGCCGGGGAGCTGTTTTTT.

This chain uses TRBV3-1 (or the pseudogene TRBV3-2) with TRBJ2-1, with TRBD2 matching over 9 bases. The CDR3 is made up of 16 amino acids. Per the germline V gene, CDR1 is LGHDT and CDR2 is YNNKEL (reference sequence). V was pared by 4 bases and J by 0 bases, with 4 bases of the junction left unmatched. The CDR3 reads CASSPSGRISYNEQFF. In nucleotides, the CDR3 is TGTGCCAGCAGCCCGAGCGGGAGGATCTCCTACAATGAGCAGTTCTTC.

This sequence joins TRBV9 and TRBJ1-2, with D uncertain. Germline CDR1 and CDR2: SGDLS and YYNGEE. V shed 5 bases and J shed 0 bases, with 8 bases lying between them. The CDR3 has 13 amino acids. Here the CDR3 reads CASRTYTNYGYTF. The CDR3 DNA reads as TGTGCCAGCAGGACCTATACTAACTATGGCTACACCTTC.

The chain links TRBV28 to TRBJ1-2, with TRBD1 matching 7 bases. The CDR3 length is 11 residues. Trimming took 10 bases from V and 11 from J; bases not matched to a gene: 10. Per the germline V gene, CDR1 is MDHEN and CDR2 is SYDVKM. In DNA, the CDR3 is TGTGCCATCCGGGACAGAAGGCGGTACACCTTC. This codes for CAIRDRRRYTF.

This chain connects TRBV11-2 to TRBJ2-7; tentatively, D is TRBD1 (5 bases). Germline values: CDR1 SGHAT, CDR2 FQNNGV. Trimming took off 6 bases at V and 4 bases at J, with 10 bases between the two ends. This CDR3 region has 12 residues. In nucleotides, the CDR3 is TGTGCCAGCAGTCGGCAGGGTTACGAGCAGTACTTC. Amino acids: CASSRQGYEQYF.

The chain couples TRBV6-2 or TRBV6-3 to TRBJ1-1; possible D gene TRBD1, 5 bases. The CDR3 runs 12 residues. Germline CDR1 and CDR2: MNHEY and SVGEGT. V was clipped by 4 bases and J by 3 bases, with 6 bases between them. The CDR3 DNA reads as TGTGCCAGCAGTTGGGGCTACACTGAAGCTTTCTTT. It codes for CASSWGYTEAFF.

This chain links TRBV28 with TRBJ2-7; TRBD1 aligns across 7 bases. CDR3 length: 17 residues. CDR1 is MDHEN and CDR2 is SYDVKM in the germline V gene. Trimming cost V 4 bases and J 2 bases; bases outside gene matches: 14. The CDR3, as DNA: TGTGCCAGCAGTTCCATTGGGACAGCCCCTTATACCTACGAGCAGTACTTC. As protein: CASSSIGTAPYTYEQYF. Full variable domain (outside the CDR3, taken from reference TRBV28 and TRBJ2-7): DVKVTQSSRYLVKRTGEKVFLECVQDMDHENMFWYRQDPGLGLRLIYFSYDVKMKEKGDIPEGYSVSREKKERFSLILESASTNQTSMYLCASSSIGTAPYTYEQYFGPGTRLTVT.

The gene calls are TRBV10-3 and TRBJ1-5; unclear D gene. The CDR3 is 13 amino acids. Germline V gene sequence: CDR1 ENHRY, CDR2 SYGVKD. V dropped 2 bases and J dropped 4 bases, with 6 bases sitting between them. CDR3 sequence: CAISENSNQPQHF. The CDR3 DNA is TGTGCCATCAGTGAGAACAGTAATCAGCCCCAGCATTTT.

The genes are TRBV5-6 and TRBJ2-7, with 8 bases lining up with TRBD2. Unmatched junction bases numbered 7, after V lost 0 bases and J lost 5 bases. CDR1 is SGHDT and CDR2 is YYEEEE in the germline V gene. The CDR3 is 15 amino acids. The CDR3 sequence is CASSLAPGLGDEQYF. CDR3 sequence (DNA): TGTGCCAGCAGCTTGGCTCCGGGACTAGGAGACGAGCAGTACTTC. Combining the CDR3 with reference TRBV5-6 and TRBJ2-7 gives the whole variable domain DAGVTQSPTHLIKTRGQQVTLRCSPKSGHDTVSWYQQALGQGPQFIFQYYEEEERQRGNFPDRFSGHQFPNYSSELNVNALLLGDSALYLCASSLAPGLGDEQYFGPGTRLTVT.

The chain combines TRBV27 with TRBJ2-7; TRBD2 agrees at 7 bases. This CDR3 contains 13 residues. V was pared by 2 bases and J by 6 bases, with 4 bases of the junction left unmatched. The V gene's germline CDR1 is MNHEY and CDR2 SMNVEV (reference sequence). In DNA form, the CDR3 reads TGTGCCAGCAGTTTAGTGGGGGGGGGCGAGCAGTACTTC. Amino acids: CASSLVGGGEQYF.

The rearrangement joins TRBV21-1 to TRBJ2-7; TRBD2 reflects the table's D call only, with no check against the DNA. TRBV21-1 counts as a pseudogene. The CDR3 extends over 15 amino acids. Written as DNA, the CDR3 is TGTGCCAGCAGCGGGGGGGAGCGCTGCTCCTACGAGCAGTACTTC. Residues: CASSGGERCSYEQYF.

The chain has TRBV7-9 and TRBJ1-1; TRBD1 matches 7 bases. CDR3 length: 15 amino acids. J gave up 5 bases and V 5 bases, and 11 bases lay outside the gene matches. The V gene's germline CDR1 is SEHNR and CDR2 FQNEAQ (reference sequence). DNA of the CDR3: TGTGCCAGCAGCCGCTCGTTAGGGGGCGGTACTGAAGCTTTCTTT. As protein: CASSRSLGGGTEAFF.

This chain joins TRBV6-1 and TRBJ2-2, with no clear D. CDR1 MNHNS and CDR2 SASEGT come from the germline V gene. The V and J ends lost 2 bases and 4 bases respectively, with 8 bases between them. This CDR3 comprises 14 residues. This CDR3 reads CASSETASTGELFF. CDR3 sequence (DNA): TGTGCCAGCAGTGAAACCGCTTCCACCGGGGAGCTGTTTTTT.

The chain recombines TRBV28 with TRBJ1-1, with D uncertain. In germline, CDR1 is MDHEN, CDR2 SYDVKM. This CDR3 is built from 12 residues. Trimming removed 6 bases from V and 7 bases from J, with 12 bases in between. CDR3: CASRTSAFEAFF. The CDR3 DNA reads TGTGCCAGCAGAACTTCTGCCTTTGAAGCTTTCTTT.

The chain couples TRBV10-1 to TRBJ2-3; D call uncertain. The CDR3 totals 12 residues. In germline, CDR1 is WNHNN, CDR2 SYGVQD (reference sequence). Trimming stripped 5 bases from V and 0 bases from J, with 3 bases between. DNA for the CDR3: TGCGCCAGCAGTCCTAGCACAGATACGCAGTATTTT. Protein sequence: CASSPSTDTQYF.

This clone was picked up one time. The rearrangement links TRBV6-2 or TRBV6-3 to TRBJ2-7; D is tentatively TRBD1 or TRBD2 (5 bases each). This CDR3 is built from 12 residues. Germline values: CDR1 MNHEY, CDR2 SVGEGT. V gave up 2 bases and J gave up 12 bases, with 14 bases separating them. The CDR3 is CASSYRLGVLYF. In DNA form, the CDR3 reads TGTGCCAGCAGTTACCGGTTGGGGGTTCTGTACTTC.

The chain has TRBV7-8 and TRBJ2-1; 7 bases are a match to TRBD1. V lost 4 bases to trimming and J lost 7 bases; unmatched junction nucleotides: 10. Germline V gives CDR1 SGHVS, CDR2 FQNEAQ. This CDR3 contains 15 residues. The CDR3: CASSSDRAMGNEQFF. CDR3 in DNA: TGTGCCAGCAGCTCCGACAGGGCGATGGGAAATGAGCAGTTCTTC.

The gene calls are TRBV19 and TRBJ1-5; D not resolved. CDR3 length equals 16 residues. The V gene lost 7 bases and the J gene lost 1 base, with 17 bases spanning the gap. The germline gives CDR1 LNHDA, CDR2 SQIVND (reference sequence). The CDR3 DNA follows: TGTGCCAGTAATTTCGAGTTGGGGTTCAGCAATCAGCCCCAGCATTTT. Translating it yields CASNFELGFSNQPQHF.

The chain employs TRBV9 and TRBJ2-7; the D is unclear. CDR3 length: 13 residues. V was pared by 0 bases and J by 7 bases, with 11 bases between. In germline, CDR1 is SGDLS, CDR2 YYNGEE. The CDR3 loop is CASSVGVSREQYF. DNA of the CDR3: TGTGCCAGCAGCGTAGGGGTCAGCAGAGAGCAGTACTTC.

The CDR3 DNA sequence: TGTGCCAGCAGCGTAGTAACAGGGAGGTACACCTTC. Translated, it gives CASSVVTGRYTF. This sequence joins TRBV9 and TRBJ1-2; weak D call: TRBD1 (6 bases). This CDR3 is 12 amino acids long. V was shortened by 0 bases and J by 11 bases, with 11 bases between the two germline ends. Germline V CDR1 and CDR2: SGDLS, YYNGEE.

The V gene is TRBV5-1, the J gene TRBJ2-2; TRBD1 aligns across 9 bases. J lost 6 bases, V lost 4 bases, and 7 bases had no gene match. This CDR3 is built from 15 residues. The germline V gene has CDR1 SGHRS and CDR2 YFSETQ. The CDR3 region is CASSVGQGGAGELFF. The DNA for the CDR3 is TGCGCCAGCAGCGTGGGACAGGGAGGCGCCGGGGAGCTGTTTTTT.